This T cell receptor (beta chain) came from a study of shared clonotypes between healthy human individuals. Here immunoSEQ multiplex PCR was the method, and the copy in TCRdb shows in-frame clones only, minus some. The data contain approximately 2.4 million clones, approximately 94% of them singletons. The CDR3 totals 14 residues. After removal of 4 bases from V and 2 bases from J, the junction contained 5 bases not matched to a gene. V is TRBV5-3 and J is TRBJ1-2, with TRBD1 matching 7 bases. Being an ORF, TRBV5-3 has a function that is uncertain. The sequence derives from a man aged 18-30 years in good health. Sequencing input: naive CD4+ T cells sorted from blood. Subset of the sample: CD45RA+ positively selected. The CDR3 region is CARSPDRINYGYTF. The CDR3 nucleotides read TGTGCCAGAAGCCCGGACAGGATCAACTATGGCTACACCTTC.